A selection of T cell receptor beta chains follows, all from one sample in a study of T cells and copy number aberrations in small-cell lung cancer. Method: immunoSEQ multiplex PCR; TCRdb's copy keeps in-frame clones and lacks some. Here the sample spans around 6,500 clones, less than 85% being singletons. Material for sequencing was tumor tissue. The receptors were sampled from a man in his fifties with small cell lung cancer. The CDR3 runs from the conserved cysteine through the conserved F or W. The D gene is left open where the match is weak. A clone size is listed for some rows: how often the clone was seen (once, few, many), or a class if it is expanded.

clone size: -; D gene: -; J gene: TRBJ2-4; V gene: TRBV28; CDR3 protein: CASSPPRLAKNIQYF; CDR3 DNA: TGTGCCAGCAGCCCTCCCCGGCTCGCCAAAAACATTCAGTACTTC
clone size: -; D gene: -; J gene: TRBJ1-2; V gene: TRBV2; CDR3 protein: CASRLVRVGYTF; CDR3 DNA: TGTGCCAGCAGGCTAGTTAGGGTTGGCTACACCTTC
clone size: -; D gene: -; J gene: TRBJ2-3; V gene: TRBV19; CDR3 protein: CASSRWTSTDTQYF; CDR3 DNA: TGTGCCAGTAGTAGGTGGACTTCCACAGATACGCAGTATTTT
clone size: -; D gene: TRBD2; J gene: TRBJ2-7; V gene: TRBV2; CDR3 protein: CASSVSTSAAYEQYF; CDR3 DNA: TGTGCCAGCAGTGTTTCAACTAGCGCTGCCTACGAGCAGTACTTC
clone size: -; D gene: -; J gene: TRBJ2-5; V gene: TRBV7-2; CDR3 protein: CASSLERTIQETQYF; CDR3 DNA: TGTGCCAGCAGCTTAGAAAGGACTATCCAAGAGACCCAGTACTTC
clone size: -; D gene: -; J gene: TRBJ1-5; V gene: TRBV7-2; CDR3 protein: CASSLDSGNQPQHF; CDR3 DNA: TGTGCCAGCAGCTTGGACAGCGGGAATCAGCCCCAGCATTTT
clone size: -; D gene: TRBD1; J gene: TRBJ1-5; V gene: TRBV10-3; CDR3 protein: CAIRSGTGSPQEPQHF; CDR3 DNA: TGTGCCATCAGGTCCGGGACAGGGAGCCCCCAAGAGCCCCAGCATTTT
clone size: -; D gene: -; J gene: TRBJ2-1; V gene: TRBV5-6; CDR3 protein: CASSLGSSYNEQFF; CDR3 DNA: TGTGCCAGCAGCTTAGGGAGCTCCTACAATGAGCAGTTCTTC
clone size: -; D gene: -; J gene: TRBJ1-5; V gene: TRBV2; CDR3 protein: CASSGGVGVRQPQHF; CDR3 DNA: TGTGCCAGCAGTGGGGGGGTGGGGGTCAGGCAGCCCCAGCATTTT
clone size: -; D gene: -; J gene: TRBJ1-2; V gene: TRBV6-5; CDR3 protein: CASSYSPDRGYTF; CDR3 DNA: TGTGCCAGCAGTTACTCCCCCGACCGGGGCTACACCTTC
clone size: -; D gene: TRBD1; J gene: TRBJ1-2; V gene: TRBV19; CDR3 protein: CASSMGPGQGKSYTF; CDR3 DNA: TGTGCCAGTAGTATGGGGCCGGGACAGGGAAAGAGCTACACCTTC
clone size: -; D gene: TRBD2; J gene: TRBJ2-7; V gene: TRBV5-4; CDR3 protein: CASSLGSGRWTYEQYF; CDR3 DNA: TGTGCCAGCAGCTTGGGGAGCGGGAGGTGGACCTACGAGCAGTACTTC
clone size: -; D gene: -; J gene: TRBJ1-1; V gene: TRBV7-9; CDR3 protein: CASSFMAGAEAFF; CDR3 DNA: TGTGCCAGCAGCTTCATGGCCGGGGCTGAAGCTTTCTTT
clone size: few; D gene: TRBD1; J gene: TRBJ1-1; V gene: TRBV7-9; CDR3 protein: CASSLDTGGSTEAFF; CDR3 DNA: TGTGCCAGCAGCTTAGATACAGGGGGAAGTACTGAAGCTTTCTTT
clone size: -; D gene: -; J gene: TRBJ2-7; V gene: TRBV12-5; CDR3 protein: CASGLVLYEQYF; CDR3 DNA: TGTGCTAGTGGTTTGGTATTATACGAGCAGTACTTC
clone size: -; D gene: -; J gene: TRBJ2-3; V gene: TRBV28; CDR3 protein: CASSSYSRGTDTQYF; CDR3 DNA: TGTGCCAGCAGTTCGTACAGCCGAGGCACAGATACGCAGTATTTT
clone size: -; D gene: TRBD1; J gene: TRBJ2-7; V gene: TRBV9; CDR3 protein: CASSVSPGTGSYEQYF; CDR3 DNA: TGTGCCAGCAGCGTGTCCCCCGGGACAGGGTCCTACGAGCAGTACTTC
clone size: -; D gene: TRBD1; J gene: TRBJ2-2; V gene: TRBV10-3; CDR3 protein: CAISGPDRGTGELFF; CDR3 DNA: TGTGCCATCAGTGGGCCGGACAGGGGGACCGGGGAGCTGTTTTTT
clone size: -; D gene: -; J gene: TRBJ2-7; V gene: TRBV11-2; CDR3 protein: CASSPRMSRKTYEQYF; CDR3 DNA: TGTGCCAGCAGCCCCCGTATGTCGCGGAAGACCTACGAGCAGTACTTC
clone size: -; D gene: -; J gene: TRBJ2-5; V gene: TRBV18; CDR3 protein: CASSRDYQETQYF; CDR3 DNA: TGTGCCAGCTCAAGGGACTACCAAGAGACCCAGTACTTC
clone size: -; D gene: TRBD2; J gene: TRBJ2-2; V gene: TRBV28; CDR3 protein: CASRPEGTRDTGELFF; CDR3 DNA: TGTGCCAGCAGACCCGAGGGGACTAGAGACACCGGGGAGCTGTTTTTT
clone size: -; D gene: TRBD2; J gene: TRBJ2-2; V gene: TRBV11-2; CDR3 protein: CATRPGGLAGTGELFF; CDR3 DNA: TGTGCCACCCGCCCCGGGGGACTAGCAGGAACCGGGGAGCTGTTTTTT
clone size: -; D gene: TRBD2; J gene: TRBJ2-2; V gene: TRBV29-1; CDR3 protein: CSVELAGAGDTGELFF; CDR3 DNA: TGCAGCGTTGAGTTAGCGGGAGCGGGAGACACCGGGGAGCTGTTTTTT